Below, 25 T cell receptor beta chains from the same sample are listed, as sequenced in a study of T cell repertoires in cytomegalovirus infection. TCRdb re-analysed the reads in MiXCR, keeping a single row per CDR3 protein. The data hold hundreds of thousands of distinct CDR3 sequences, with about 8.8% observed a single time. Sequenced input: PBMCs. These TCRs come from a human donor in good health (CMV status not recorded). Some clones in this sample may be carry-over from other donors' samples.

The chain employs TRBV10-3 and TRBJ2-3; tentative D call: TRBD1 (6 bases). The germline gives CDR1 ENHRY, CDR2 SYGVKD. The V gene lost 8 bases and the J gene lost 3 bases, with 12 bases spanning the gap. The CDR3 covers 13 residues. This chain's CDR3 is CAISGQGTDTQYF. DNA of the CDR3: TGTGCCATCTCCGGGCAGGGGACAGATACGCAGTATTTT.

J is TRBJ2-5 and V is TRBV5-6; perhaps TRBD2 as D (6 bases). The germline CDR1 and CDR2 sequences are SGHDT and YYEEEE. This CDR3 is 14 amino acids long. V was shortened by 5 bases and J by 5 bases, with 16 bases between the two germline ends. This chain's CDR3 is CASREALRGETQYF. The CDR3, as DNA: TGTGCCAGCAGAGAGGCCTTACGGGGGGAGACCCAGTACTTC.

V gene TRBV28 combines with J gene TRBJ2-2, with 8 bases aligning to TRBD2. The CDR3 has 16 residues. From germline, CDR1 is MDHEN and CDR2 SYDVKM. Unmatched junction bases numbered 2, after V lost 2 bases and J lost 0 bases. Written as DNA, the CDR3 is TGTGCCAGCAGTTTACGCGGGGGGCCGAACACCGGGGAGCTGTTTTTT. This sequence encodes CASSLRGGPNTGELFF.

This clonotype was seen repeatedly, ten times or more. This chain connects TRBV25-1 to TRBJ1-1; D not certain. V was trimmed by 5 bases and J by 0 bases, leaving 10 bases between them. The CDR3 is 14 amino acids. Germline CDR1 reads MGHDK; CDR2 reads SYGVNS. The DNA of the CDR3 is TGTGCCAGCAGTCACCGGGCCATGAACACTGAAGCTTTCTTT. Translating gives CASSHRAMNTEAFF.

Only a few counts were recorded for this clonotype. This chain links TRBV11-1 with TRBJ1-1; no clear D. The CDR3 has 12 amino acids. The V and J ends lost 6 bases and 11 bases respectively, with 16 bases between them. From germline, CDR1 is SGHAT and CDR2 FQDESV (reference sequence). The CDR3 spells CASRPGEQGAFF. In DNA, the CDR3 is TGTGCCAGCAGACCGGGCGAACAAGGCGCTTTCTTT.

This clonotype was counted ten times or more. The gene calls are TRBV7-2 and TRBJ1-6; D not certain. From germline, CDR1 is SGHTA and CDR2 FQGNSA. This CDR3 region has 17 residues. V shed 6 bases and J shed 5 bases, with 20 bases lying between them. This chain's CDR3 is CASSFSGRPFNNSPLHF. In nucleotides, the CDR3 is TGTGCCAGCAGTTTTTCCGGGCGACCGTTCAATAATTCACCCCTCCACTTT.

This clonotype was recorded a few times. This chain links TRBV15 with TRBJ1-1; no clear D gene. Looked up from germline, CDR1 is LNHNV and CDR2 is YYDKDF (reference sequence). The CDR3 is 14 residues long. Deletions cut 1 base from V and 3 bases from J, with 9 bases between. CDR3 nucleotides: TGTGCCACCAGCAGAGTTCCCCGGGACACTGAAGCTTTCTTT. Its translation is CATSRVPRDTEAFF. The complete variable domain, with remaining parts taken from reference TRBV15 and TRBJ1-1, reads DAMVIQNPRYQVTQFGKPVTLSCSQTLNHNVMYWYQQKSSQAPKLLFHYYDKDFNNEADTPDNFQSRRPNTSFCFLDIRSPGLGDTAMYLCATSRVPRDTEAFFGQGTRLTVV.

This chain links TRBV29-1 with TRBJ1-2; weak D call: TRBD1 (5 bases). The germline V and J ends were trimmed by 0 bases and 4 bases, with 12 bases remaining between them. Germline CDR1 SQVTM, CDR2 ANQGSEA. CDR3 length equals 14 residues. The CDR3 is CSVEEEGAVYGYTF. The CDR3 DNA follows: TGCAGCGTTGAAGAGGAAGGGGCGGTCTATGGCTACACCTTC. The full variable domain, with the rest looked up from reference TRBV29-1 and TRBJ1-2, is SAVISQKPSRDICQRGTSLTIQCQVDSQVTMMFWYRQQPGQSLTLIATANQGSEATYESGFVIDKFPISRPNLTFSTLTVSNMSPEDSSIYLCSVEEEGAVYGYTFGSGTRLTVV.

This clonotype showed up many times. This chain links TRBV6-1 with TRBJ2-3, with D possibly being TRBD1 or TRBD2 (5 bases each). CDR1 and CDR2 from the germline V gene are MNHNS and SASEGT. The CDR3 runs 14 residues. Trimming cost V 2 bases and J 3 bases, with 9 bases left between them. The CDR3 here is CASSELGETDTQYF. The CDR3 coding sequence is TGTGCCAGCAGTGAATTGGGGGAGACAGATACGCAGTATTTT.

There are many counts of this clonotype. V gene TRBV19 combines with J gene TRBJ2-1; possibly TRBD2 for D (5 bases). This CDR3 spans 15 amino acids. Germline lookup yields CDR1 LNHDA and CDR2 SQIVND (reference sequence). V lost 3 bases and J 6 bases, leaving 15 bases between the germline ends. The CDR3 bases are TGTGCCAGTAGTATCCCCTTACTACGGGGCAATGAGCAGTTCTTC. It encodes CASSIPLLRGNEQFF.

This clonotype was found a few times. The chain employs TRBV29-1 and TRBJ2-7; D is perhaps TRBD2 (6 bases). The CDR3 spans 12 residues. The germline V and J ends were trimmed by 3 bases and 6 bases, with 12 bases remaining between them. The V gene's germline CDR1 is SQVTM and CDR2 ANQGSEA. The CDR3 DNA is TGCAGCGTTGATAGGACGGGGGTCGAGCAGTACTTC. Protein: CSVDRTGVEQYF.

This clonotype showed up many times. This chain uses TRBV7-2 with TRBJ1-2; 8 bases are shared with TRBD1. In germline, CDR1 is SGHTA, CDR2 FQGNSA. CDR3 length equals 13 residues. The J segment lost 7 bases and the V segment lost 5 bases, leaving 6 bases of the junction unmatched. The CDR3 protein is CASSAQGAAGYTF. CDR3 in DNA: TGTGCCAGCAGCGCGCAGGGGGCCGCTGGCTACACCTTC.

This clonotype was counted between two and nine times. The CDR3 DNA reads as TGTGCCAGCGGATTTTCCTCTGGGGCCAACGTCCTGACTTTC. As protein: CASGFSSGANVLTF. The V and J genes are TRBV12-3 or TRBV12-4 and TRBJ2-6; D ambiguous. This CDR3 comprises 14 residues. V was shortened by 8 bases and J by 0 bases, with 8 bases between the two germline ends.

This clonotype was detected many times. The V gene is TRBV7-9, the J gene TRBJ2-5; TRBD2 is a possible D gene (6 bases). The CDR3 sequence is 16 residues long. CDR1 and CDR2 (germline): SEHNR, FQNEAQ (reference sequence). The V end was cut by 5 bases, the J end by 5 bases, with 21 bases between. In nucleotides, the CDR3 is TGTGCCAGCAGCGGAGGAGTGGGACTGGGGACGGAGACCCAGTACTTC. This codes for CASSGGVGLGTETQYF.

This clonotype has ten or more counts. The gene calls are TRBV13 and TRBJ1-4; tentative D call: TRBD1 (6 bases). V lost 0 bases and J 0 bases, leaving 11 bases between the germline ends. This CDR3 contains 17 residues. From germline, CDR1 is PRHDT and CDR2 FYEKMQ (reference sequence). CDR3 sequence: CASSLGGRGATNEKLFF. The DNA of the CDR3 is TGTGCCAGCAGCTTAGGCGGCAGGGGAGCAACTAATGAAAAACTGTTTTTT.

This clonotype occurred many times. V usage is TRBV29-1 and J usage is TRBJ2-7; D is unclear. CDR3 length equals 15 residues. Germline loops: CDR1 SQVTM, CDR2 ANQGSEA. The V end lost 0 bases, the J end lost 1 base, and 13 bases lay between the germline ends. The CDR3 spells CSVEDDQAISYEQYF. The CDR3 region has the DNA TGCAGCGTTGAAGATGACCAGGCAATATCCTACGAGCAGTACTTC.

This clonotype was observed at least ten times. The rearrangement joins TRBV28 to TRBJ1-2, with 7 positions matching TRBD1. The CDR3 is 15 amino acids. The germline CDR1 and CDR2 sequences are MDHEN and SYDVKM. The trim removed 6 bases at V and 0 bases at J, leaving 7 bases unmatched. The CDR3: CASSGTVRSNYGYTF. The CDR3 DNA reads TGTGCCAGCAGCGGGACAGTTCGTTCTAACTATGGCTACACCTTC.

This clonotype was recorded many times. The V gene is TRBV7-2, the J gene TRBJ2-3; 7 bases agree with TRBD2. Germline V gene data show CDR1 as SGHTA and CDR2 as FQGNSA. The CDR3 contains 14 residues. The V segment lost 1 base and the J segment 7 bases; nucleotides outside the gene matches: 5. CDR3 sequence reads: CASSLVAGVNTQYF. The CDR3 DNA is TGTGCCAGCAGCTTAGTGGCGGGGGTAAATACGCAGTATTTT.

The genes are TRBV20-1 and TRBJ2-2, with unresolved D. V lost 1 base to trimming and J lost 0 bases, with 6 bases between them. The CDR3 is 14 residues long. CDR1 and CDR2 (germline): DFQATT, SNEGSKA (reference sequence). CDR3: CSARGRTNTGELFF. The CDR3 DNA follows: TGCAGTGCTAGAGGCAGAACGAACACCGGGGAGCTGTTTTTT.

This clonotype was picked up many times. The chain combines TRBV28 with TRBJ1-5; D call uncertain. Between the trimmed V and J ends, which lost 6 bases and 6 bases, there was a span of 6 bases. The CDR3 extends over 11 amino acids. Per the germline V gene, CDR1 is MDHEN and CDR2 is SYDVKM. In DNA, the CDR3 is TGTGCCAGCAGCCTCACTCAGCCCCAGCATTTT. Protein product: CASSLTQPQHF.

CDR3: CASSPTAFTEAFF. CDR3 coding DNA: TGTGCCAGCAGTCCTACAGCGTTCACTGAAGCTTTCTTT. The chain links TRBV6-2 or TRBV6-3 to TRBJ1-1, with D unresolved. The germline V and J ends were trimmed by 5 bases and 4 bases, with 11 bases remaining between them. Germline V CDR1 and CDR2: MNHEY, SVGEGT. This CDR3 is 13 amino acids long.

In this sample, this clonotype turned up many times. V gene TRBV28 combines with J gene TRBJ2-4; TRBD1 matches 7 bases. Trimming cost V 4 bases and J 3 bases; bases outside gene matches: 18. Germline lookup yields CDR1 MDHEN and CDR2 SYDVKM. The length of the CDR3 is 19 residues. In DNA, the CDR3 is TGTGCCAGCAGTTCCCCCATTCGTACAGGGGTCTTAGGCAAAAACATTCAGTACTTC. Its translation is CASSSPIRTGVLGKNIQYF. Variable domain in full (rest from reference TRBV28 and TRBJ2-4): DVKVTQSSRYLVKRTGEKVFLECVQDMDHENMFWYRQDPGLGLRLIYFSYDVKMKEKGDIPEGYSVSREKKERFSLILESASTNQTSMYLCASSSPIRTGVLGKNIQYFGAGTRLSVL.

The chain combines TRBV20-1 with TRBJ1-2; D gene unclear. This CDR3 has 12 residues. Germline V gives CDR1 DFQATT, CDR2 SNEGSKA (reference sequence). The ends were cut back, 5 bases at V and 7 bases at J, with 14 bases in the middle. CDR3 sequence: CSAVGVEVGYTF. The CDR3, as DNA: TGCAGTGCTGTGGGAGTTGAGGTTGGCTACACCTTC.

This clonotype has at least ten counts. The V and J genes are TRBV19 and TRBJ1-1; 8 bases fit TRBD1. With V trimmed by 0 bases and J by 1 base, 1 base remained unmatched. This CDR3 contains 15 residues. Germline V CDR1 and CDR2: LNHDA, SQIVND (reference sequence). The CDR3 DNA follows: TGTGCCAGTAGTATAGATGGACAGGGGAACACTGAAGCTTTCTTT. Encoded protein: CASSIDGQGNTEAFF. The whole variable domain, remainder taken from reference TRBV19 and TRBJ1-1, is DGGITQSPKYLFRKEGQNVTLSCEQNLNHDAMYWYRQDPGQGLRLIYYSQIVNDFQKGDIAEGYSVSREKKESFPLTVTSAQKNPTAFYLCASSIDGQGNTEAFFGQGTRLTVV.

This clonotype came up many times. This chain links TRBV7-6 with TRBJ1-5, with D tentatively TRBD1 (5 bases). The CDR3 totals 13 residues. Per germline, CDR1 SGHVS and CDR2 FNYEAQ. V lost 5 bases and J lost 3, with 8 bases in between. The CDR3 DNA is TGTGCCAGCAGCGGGACGGACAATCAGCCCCAGCATTTT. Translation: CASSGTDNQPQHF.